The 5 T cell receptor beta chains listed next were all sequenced from one sample in a study of a mutant IDH1 vaccine in newly diagnosed glioma. The repertoire was sequenced with immunoSEQ multiplex PCR; TCRdb's copy has only in-frame clones and lacks some. This sample yields over 95,000 clones, of which about 90% are seen a single time; under 0.8% belongs to the top ten. These receptors have no identified antigens. Time point denoted: week 11, during vaccination. Every vaccine dose comprised 300 ug of mutant IDH1 20-mer peptide plus topical imiquimod. The sample consisted of PBMCs, taken from a glioma patient whose treatment included an IDH1 peptide vaccine. These TCRs come from a woman between 45 and 60 years old with glioma.

This clone has just one count. This chain links TRBV10-1 with TRBJ2-5; 7 nucleotides line up with TRBD1. CDR1 is WNHNN and CDR2 is SYGVQD in the germline V gene (reference sequence). The trim removed 4 bases at V and 3 bases at J, leaving 2 bases unmatched. The CDR3 sequence is 13 residues long. The chain's CDR3 is CASSATGEETQYF. CDR3 nucleotide sequence: TGCGCCAGCAGTGCAACAGGGGAAGAGACCCAGTACTTC.

V gene TRBV30 combines with J gene TRBJ2-3; D not resolved. This CDR3 comprises 15 residues. The V and J ends lost 0 bases and 5 bases respectively, with 15 bases between them. Germline CDR1 is GTSNPN and CDR2 is SVGIG (reference sequence). The CDR3 reads CAWSVWLSRRDTQYF. CDR3 nucleotide sequence: TGTGCCTGGAGTGTATGGCTAAGCCGCAGAGATACGCAGTATTTT.

The rearrangement links TRBV28 to TRBJ2-7; D is uncertain. The V end lost 5 bases, the J end lost 3 bases, and 17 bases lay between the germline ends. The germline CDR1 and CDR2 sequences are MDHEN and SYDVKM. The CDR3 has 15 residues. CDR3 loop: CASSGERLAIYEQYF. In DNA form, the CDR3 reads TGTGCCAGCAGTGGGGAACGACTGGCAATCTACGAGCAGTACTTC. The complete variable domain, with remaining parts taken from reference TRBV28 and TRBJ2-7, reads DVKVTQSSRYLVKRTGEKVFLECVQDMDHENMFWYRQDPGLGLRLIYFSYDVKMKEKGDIPEGYSVSREKKERFSLILESASTNQTSMYLCASSGERLAIYEQYFGPGTRLTVT.

The V call is TRBV5-1, the J call TRBJ2-7, with TRBD1 as a possible D gene (5 bases). V was clipped by 0 bases and J by 0 bases, with 13 bases between them. From germline, CDR1 is SGHRS and CDR2 YFSETQ. The CDR3 is made up of 16 amino acids. CDR3 loop: CASSLEFDSSSYEQYF. DNA for the CDR3: TGCGCCAGCAGCTTGGAGTTCGACAGCAGCTCCTACGAGCAGTACTTC.

V is TRBV5-1 and J is TRBJ2-5; 7 nucleotides agree with TRBD1. CDR3 size: 15 residues. Per the germline V gene, CDR1 is SGHRS and CDR2 is YFSETQ. V dropped 1 base and J dropped 1; count of bases not matched to a gene: 4. CDR3 nucleotide sequence: TGCGCCAGCAGCTTGACCGGACAGGTCCAAGAGACCCAGTACTTC. It encodes CASSLTGQVQETQYF.